Below are 28 T cell receptor beta chains sequenced from a single sample in a study of radiotherapy plus CTLA-4 blockade in lung cancer. Here immunoSEQ multiplex PCR was the method, and the copy in TCRdb shows in-frame clones only, minus some. The sample shows about 26,000 clones, roughly 79% of them seen only once. Sample: peripheral blood, taken from a patient treated with radiotherapy plus ipilimumab. The origin of the receptors is a human donor with non-small cell lung cancer that progressed on radiotherapy plus ipilimumab.

The genes are TRBV27 and TRBJ2-5, with 7 positions matching TRBD2. Germline CDR1 reads MNHEY; CDR2 reads SMNVEV (reference sequence). This CDR3 comprises 14 residues. Germline trimming cut 3 bases from V and 5 bases from J; bases unmatched to any gene: 6. CDR3 region: CASSLRVAGETQYF. The CDR3 bases are TGTGCCAGCAGTTTGAGAGTAGCGGGTGAGACCCAGTACTTC.

In DNA form, the CDR3 reads TGTGCCAGCAGTTTCCCCAGGTCCACTGAAGCTTTCTTT. It is translated as CASSFPRSTEAFF. The chain combines TRBV28 with TRBJ1-1, with D unresolved. CDR3 length equals 13 residues. The V and J ends lost 3 bases and 4 bases respectively, with 9 bases between them. Germline V gene sequence: CDR1 MDHEN, CDR2 SYDVKM.

V is TRBV28 and J is TRBJ2-7; D assignment may be TRBD1 or TRBD2 (5 bases each). Germline CDR1 reads MDHEN; CDR2 reads SYDVKM. The CDR3 spans 15 residues. The germline V and J ends were trimmed by 5 bases and 3 bases, with 17 bases remaining between them. In DNA, the CDR3 is TGTGCCAGCAGTACCTTCGAGGGGTCGGACTACGAGCAGTACTTC. This codes for CASSTFEGSDYEQYF.

In its sample, this clone was seen once. The chain combines TRBV5-1 with TRBJ2-5; 8 nucleotides agree with TRBD2. The germline gives CDR1 SGHRS, CDR2 YFSETQ. The CDR3 is made up of 14 amino acids. Trimming took 1 base from V and 5 from J; bases not matched to a gene: 4. The CDR3 reads CASSLLGRAETQYF. The CDR3 DNA is TGCGCCAGCAGCTTGCTCGGGAGGGCCGAGACCCAGTACTTC.

V gene TRBV5-1 combines with J gene TRBJ2-7, with unresolved D. The length of the CDR3 is 14 residues. V was trimmed by 0 bases and J by 1 base, leaving 8 bases between them. The germline CDR1 and CDR2 sequences are SGHRS and YFSETQ. CDR3 sequence (DNA): TGCGCCAGCAGCTTGGCCGCCGGGTCCTACGAGCAGTACTTC. The encoded protein is CASSLAAGSYEQYF.

The V and J genes are TRBV5-1 and TRBJ2-3; D gene ambiguous. CDR1 is SGHRS and CDR2 is YFSETQ in the germline V gene. V shed 3 bases and J shed 4 bases, with 6 bases lying between them. CDR3 length equals 12 residues. The CDR3 is CASSSDADTQYF. The CDR3 DNA is TGCGCCAGCAGCTCAGATGCAGATACGCAGTATTTT.

The CDR3: CASSLVAQRFNSYEQYF. In DNA form, the CDR3 reads TGTGCCAGCAGCTTAGTCGCCCAGCGGTTCAACTCCTACGAGCAGTACTTC. V gene TRBV11-2 combines with J gene TRBJ2-7; D possibly corresponds to TRBD2 (5 bases). There are 17 residues in the CDR3. The germline gives CDR1 SGHAT, CDR2 FQNNGV. The V and J ends lost 1 base and 0 bases respectively, with 16 bases between them.

Remarks on this clone: A junction end diverges from the germline sequence, so it may reflect a read error. The chain is built from TRBV28 and TRBJ2-2; TRBD1 matches at 8 bases. The V gene's germline CDR1 is MDHEN and CDR2 SYDVKM. The length of the CDR3 is 11 residues. CDR3 DNA: TGTGCCAGCAGTTCCACAGGGGGGCTGTTTTTT. Amino acids: CASSSTGGLFF.

V usage is TRBV9 and J usage is TRBJ1-1; 8 bases line up with TRBD1. Germline V gene lookup returns CDR1 SGDLS and CDR2 YYNGEE. CDR3 length equals 15 residues. Losses at the gene ends were 0 bases for V and 5 bases for J; bases not matched to a gene: 6. The DNA for the CDR3 is TGTGCCAGCAGCGTAGGGACAGGGTTCCCTACTGAAGCTTTCTTT. It specifies CASSVGTGFPTEAFF.

J is TRBJ1-2 and V is TRBV19; maybe TRBD1 (5 bases). The ends were cut back, 5 bases at V and 3 bases at J, with 10 bases in the middle. In germline, CDR1 is LNHDA, CDR2 SQIVND (reference sequence). CDR3 length: 13 amino acids. As DNA, the CDR3 is TGTGCCAGTAGTCCTGGGGGTTACTATGGCTACACCTTC. Its protein product is CASSPGGYYGYTF.

The rearrangement links TRBV29-1 to TRBJ1-2, with D unclear. CDR3 length: 13 residues. V lost 3 bases, J lost 0 bases, and 8 bases lay in between. Germline V gene data show CDR1 as SQVTM and CDR2 as ANQGSEA. CDR3 residues: CSVEPTSNYGYTF. CDR3 in DNA: TGCAGCGTTGAGCCAACATCTAACTATGGCTACACCTTC.

This clone was seen only once. The chain carries TRBV27 and TRBJ2-5; 8 bases agree with TRBD1. The trim removed 5 bases at V and 5 bases at J, leaving 7 bases unmatched. The CDR3 runs to 14 residues. The germline V gene has CDR1 MNHEY and CDR2 SMNVEV (reference sequence). The DNA of the CDR3 is TGTGCCAGCAGTATCGGACAGGGCATGGAGACCCAGTACTTC. Protein product: CASSIGQGMETQYF.

In DNA form, the CDR3 reads TGTGCCAGCAGTCCCTTCCCCGGGACAGGGGAGGGCAGCCGGGAGCTGTTTTTT. This encodes CASSPFPGTGEGSRELFF. The chain couples TRBV28 to TRBJ2-2; 10 nucleotides align to TRBD1. With V trimmed by 5 bases and J by 9 bases, 18 bases remained unmatched. Germline CDR1 and CDR2: MDHEN and SYDVKM. The CDR3 consists of 18 residues.

This chain joins TRBV28 and TRBJ2-5, with D hard to call. This CDR3 has 12 amino acids. V shed 5 bases and J shed 8 bases, with 12 bases lying between them. Per germline, CDR1 MDHEN and CDR2 SYDVKM. CDR3 nucleotides: TGTGCCAGCAGTCGAGCCGGCCCCACCCAGTACTTC. It encodes CASSRAGPTQYF.

The V gene is TRBV6-4, the J gene TRBJ1-2; D possibly corresponds to TRBD1 (6 bases). Trimming cost V 6 bases and J 6 bases, with 14 bases left between them. Looked up from germline, CDR1 is MRHNA and CDR2 is SNTAGT. This CDR3 comprises 13 residues. The CDR3 here is CASSPQGGNGYTF. The CDR3 bases are TGTGCCAGCAGCCCACAGGGAGGGAATGGCTACACCTTC.

The chain employs TRBV7-2 and TRBJ2-3; perhaps TRBD1 as D (7 bases). Germline V lookup: CDR1 SGHTA, CDR2 FQGNSA. This CDR3 is 15 amino acids long. The ends were cut back, 5 bases at V and 0 bases at J, with 12 bases in the middle. CDR3: CASSQQGTSTDTQYF. The CDR3 region has the DNA TGTGCCAGCAGCCAACAGGGGACTAGCACAGATACGCAGTATTTT.

V usage is TRBV29-1 and J usage is TRBJ2-2; unclear D gene. V shed 7 bases and J shed 0 bases, with 12 bases lying between them. CDR3 length equals 14 residues. CDR1 and CDR2 (germline): SQVTM, ANQGSEA. DNA for the CDR3: TGCAGCGGCCATTTGGGTTCGAACACCGGGGAGCTGTTTTTT. It codes for CSGHLGSNTGELFF.

V and J are TRBV5-1 and TRBJ2-7; D tentatively fits TRBD1 or TRBD2 (6 bases each). The germline gives CDR1 SGHRS, CDR2 YFSETQ. The V end lost 3 bases, the J end lost 0 bases, and 16 bases lay between the germline ends. The CDR3 contains 16 residues. The CDR3 bases are TGCGCCAGCAGCTCTGTAGGGGGGTTCAGCTCCTACGAGCAGTACTTC. Translation: CASSSVGGFSSYEQYF.

This clone has a single count. The V call is TRBV6-5, the J call TRBJ2-7; D is possibly TRBD1 or TRBD2 (5 bases each). The CDR3 has 14 residues. Germline CDR1 and CDR2: MNHEY and SVGAGI. The V gene lost 0 bases and the J gene lost 5 bases, with 11 bases spanning the gap. CDR3 protein: CASSYSGPTNEQYF. The CDR3 DNA is TGTGCCAGCAGTTACTCGGGACCGACGAACGAGCAGTACTTC.

The V call is TRBV7-6, the J call TRBJ2-7; TRBD1 aligns across 8 bases. Trimming took 3 bases from V and 1 from J; bases not matched to a gene: 8. CDR1 and CDR2 (germline): SGHVS, FNYEAQ. This CDR3 has 16 amino acids. The CDR3 coding sequence is TGTGCCAGCAGCTTCGGGACAGGTCAACTTTCCTACGAGCAGTACTTC. Protein sequence: CASSFGTGQLSYEQYF.

This chain connects TRBV7-2 to TRBJ2-2; no clear D. The germline V gene encodes CDR1 SGHTA and CDR2 FQGNSA. The V and J ends lost 0 bases and 7 bases respectively, with 9 bases between them. The CDR3 runs 14 residues. The CDR3 protein is CASSLAFQVGELFF. CDR3 nucleotide sequence: TGTGCCAGCAGCTTAGCGTTTCAGGTCGGGGAGCTGTTTTTT.

The V and J genes are TRBV7-2 and TRBJ2-7; D is unclear. The CDR3 sequence is 12 residues long. Germline-derived CDR1 and CDR2 are SGHTA and FQGNSA. Trimming removed 4 bases from V and 6 bases from J, with 10 bases in between. The CDR3 reads CASSSPLGEQYF. In nucleotides, the CDR3 is TGTGCCAGCAGCTCTCCCCTGGGCGAGCAGTACTTC.

This chain joins TRBV4-1 and TRBJ2-7; D gene unclear. Trimming left V 0 bases short and J 10 bases short, with 19 bases between. Per germline, CDR1 MGHRA and CDR2 YSYEKL. The CDR3 runs 15 residues. This CDR3 reads CASSQDPGSTQIQYF. As DNA, the CDR3 is TGCGCCAGCAGCCAAGATCCCGGCAGTACCCAAATCCAGTACTTC.

The V and J genes are TRBV10-3 and TRBJ2-5; D might be TRBD2 (6 bases). Trimming shortened V by 4 bases and J by 2 bases, and 11 bases separated the two germline ends. Germline-derived CDR1 and CDR2 are ENHRY and SYGVKD. This CDR3 comprises 14 residues. The CDR3 loop is CAISVGGGQETQYF. In DNA form, the CDR3 reads TGTGCCATCAGTGTGGGTGGGGGGCAAGAGACCCAGTACTTC.

This chain links TRBV21-1 with TRBJ2-1; whether TRBD2, the table's D call, matches the DNA was not checked. TRBV21-1 represents a pseudogene. CDR3 length: 19 amino acids. This CDR3 reads CASSKISVGGGLDLNEQFF. CDR3 nucleotides: TGTGCCAGCAGCAAAATATCTGTTGGGGGGGGACTAGACCTCAATGAGCAGTTCTTC.

This sequence joins TRBV5-1 and TRBJ2-3; D is unclear. The germline CDR1 and CDR2 sequences are SGHRS and YFSETQ. V was shortened by 0 bases and J by 1 base, with 9 bases between the two germline ends. The CDR3 is 15 amino acids. CDR3 nucleotides: TGCGCCAGCAGCTTGGGGGGTAAGGGCACAGATACGCAGTATTTT. Its protein is CASSLGGKGTDTQYF.

This clone turned up a few times. The rearrangement uses TRBV10-2 and TRBJ1-4, with 8 bases matching TRBD1. The CDR3 covers 14 residues. The ends lost 7 bases at V and 8 bases at J; junction bases unmatched: 9. Germline V gene data show CDR1 as WSHSY and CDR2 as SAAADI. This CDR3 is CASNSRGPREKLFF. The CDR3 DNA reads TGCGCCAGCAACTCCAGGGGGCCTAGGGAAAAACTGTTTTTT.

V and J are TRBV13 and TRBJ2-5; 7 bases agree with TRBD2. The CDR3 consists of 13 residues. Looked up from germline, CDR1 is PRHDT and CDR2 is FYEKMQ (reference sequence). The V segment lost 6 bases and the J segment 6 bases; nucleotides outside the gene matches: 7. The CDR3: CASSRWGGKTQYF. The CDR3 DNA sequence: TGTGCCAGCAGTAGATGGGGGGGAAAGACCCAGTACTTC.